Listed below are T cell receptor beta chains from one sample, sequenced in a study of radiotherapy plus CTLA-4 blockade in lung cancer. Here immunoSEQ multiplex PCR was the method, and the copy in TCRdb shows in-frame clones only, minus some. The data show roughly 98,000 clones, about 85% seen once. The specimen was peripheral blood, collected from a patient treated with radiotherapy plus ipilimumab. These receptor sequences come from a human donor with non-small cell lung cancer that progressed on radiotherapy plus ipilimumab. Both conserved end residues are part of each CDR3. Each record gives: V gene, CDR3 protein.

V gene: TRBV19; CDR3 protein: CASSIAYRGLNTEAFF
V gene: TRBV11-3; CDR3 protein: CASSPRRVTASGNTIYF
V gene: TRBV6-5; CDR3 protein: CASSYKRTGELFF
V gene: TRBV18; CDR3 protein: CASLPGRQVPTEAFF
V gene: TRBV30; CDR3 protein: CAWSEVVSGYGYTF
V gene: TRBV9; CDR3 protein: CASSVSQGLMKSSTDTQYF
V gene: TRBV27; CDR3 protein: CASSLRRQETQYF
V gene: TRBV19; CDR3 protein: CASCQRDTLQGQPQHF
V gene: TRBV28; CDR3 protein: CASSQLQPTGGGNSPLHF
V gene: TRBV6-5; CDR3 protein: CASMAKNIQYF
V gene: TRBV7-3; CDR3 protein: CASSSGQHYGYTF
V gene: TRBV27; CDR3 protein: CASSLNRVQNEQFF
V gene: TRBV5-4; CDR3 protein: CASSLDRGQTEAFF
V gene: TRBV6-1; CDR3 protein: CAGSRQGTNEKLFF
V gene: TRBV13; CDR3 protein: CAAGGFGTDTQYF
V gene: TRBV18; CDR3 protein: CASSDEGRALYEQYF
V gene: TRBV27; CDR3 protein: CASSPVGQRASYEQYF
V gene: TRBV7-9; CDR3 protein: CASSLAHLGAREKLFF
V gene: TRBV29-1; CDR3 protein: CSVDLRDRGSYTF
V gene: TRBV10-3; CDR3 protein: CAISDRGDDTQYF
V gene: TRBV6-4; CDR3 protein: CASSDSPSGRGGHYNEQFF
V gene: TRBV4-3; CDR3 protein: CASSQSGTIRF
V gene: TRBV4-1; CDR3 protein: CASSQVSGDRQETQYF
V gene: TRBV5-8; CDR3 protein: CASSLPPGQEQFF
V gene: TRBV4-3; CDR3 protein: CASSQGDRDNSPLHF
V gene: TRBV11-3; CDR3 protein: CASSLGQEKGNTIYF
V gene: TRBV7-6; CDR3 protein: CASSLEAGGGSSYNEQFF
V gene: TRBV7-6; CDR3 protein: CASSFPNQPQHF
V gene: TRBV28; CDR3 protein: CASWDRGSNSPLHF
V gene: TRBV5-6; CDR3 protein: CASSHQWGYGYTF
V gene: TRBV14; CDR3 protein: CASSQDPLAEDYEQYF
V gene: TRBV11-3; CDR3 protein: CASSPAQPRDRGLPYEQYF
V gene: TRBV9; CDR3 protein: CASSPTGDTQYF
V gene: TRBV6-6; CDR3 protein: CASSYSTGRKPYGYTF
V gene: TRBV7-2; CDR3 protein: CASSLAEASGRYSGANVLTF
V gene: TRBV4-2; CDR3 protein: CASSLQGFSSGANVLTF
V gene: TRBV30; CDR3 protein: CAWSTTGVTGELFF
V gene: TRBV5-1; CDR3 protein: CASASPGQGPEAFF
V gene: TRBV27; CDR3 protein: CASSSTGEVEKLFF
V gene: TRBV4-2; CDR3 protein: CASSPGDWSSYEQYF
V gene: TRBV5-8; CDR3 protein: CASSLGAVPTYEQYF
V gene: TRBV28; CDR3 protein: CASRATSGGPYNEQFF
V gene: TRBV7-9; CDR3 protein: CASSRAGGFVEQYF
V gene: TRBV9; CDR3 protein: CASSVGASGKAYEQYF
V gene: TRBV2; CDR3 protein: CASSPGQGRTGELFF
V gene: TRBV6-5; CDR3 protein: CASSYLGLLNYGYTF
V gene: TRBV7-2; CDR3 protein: CASSLVRIGGEAFF
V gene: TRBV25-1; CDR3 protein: CASSESGVSPLHF
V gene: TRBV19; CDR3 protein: CASSPTSGNYEQYF
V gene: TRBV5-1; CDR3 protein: CASRRGTASTDTQYF
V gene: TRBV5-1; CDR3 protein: CASRTDRGDTDTQYF
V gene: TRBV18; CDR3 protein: CASSPAGEWRRQYF
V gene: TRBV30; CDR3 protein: CAWSVRVGTEAFF
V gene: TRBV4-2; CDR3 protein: CASSQDWRGGYNEQFF
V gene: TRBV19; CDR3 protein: CASSIGDISGNTIYF